A single sample is the source of the 16 T cell receptor beta chains below, sequenced in a study of PD-L1 blockade in urothelial cancer. Noted time point: pretreatment peripheral blood. The method was immunoSEQ multiplex PCR; TCRdb's version includes in-frame clones alone and lacks a portion of them. The sample includes 45,000 to 50,000 clones, around four fifths seen only once; the top ten take approximately 1.7%. Sequenced here: PBMCs, sampled around atezolizumab (anti-PD-L1) treatment. The receptors derive from a man aged 45-65 years with urothelial cancer.

The chain recombines TRBV11-2 with TRBJ1-2, with D unclear. Trimming shortened V by 3 bases and J by 2 bases, and 10 bases separated the two germline ends. There are 14 residues in the CDR3. CDR1 and CDR2 (germline): SGHAT, FQNNGV. DNA of the CDR3: TGTGCCAGCAGCTTTGGCAGAGCGAACTATGGCTACACCTTC. This encodes CASSFGRANYGYTF.

The V and J genes are TRBV11-3 and TRBJ1-5, with D perhaps matching TRBD1 (6 bases). Per the germline V gene, CDR1 is SGHNT and CDR2 is YENEEA. Deletions cut 1 base from V and 6 bases from J, with 16 bases between. The CDR3 is 16 amino acids. This chain's CDR3 is CASSLGAREGGQPQHF. The CDR3 DNA reads as TGTGCCAGCAGCTTAGGGGCCAGGGAGGGGGGTCAGCCCCAGCATTTT. Combining the CDR3 with reference TRBV11-3 and TRBJ1-5 gives the whole variable domain EAGVVQSPRYKIIEKKQPVAFWCNPISGHNTLYWYLQNLGQGPELLIRYENEEAVDDSQLPKDRFSAERLKGVDSTLKIQPAELGDSAVYLCASSLGAREGGQPQHFGDGTRLSIL.

This clone was observed a handful of times. This chain links TRBV28 with TRBJ1-5; the D is unclear. Per the germline V gene, CDR1 is MDHEN and CDR2 is SYDVKM. Trimming removed 3 bases from V and 1 base from J, with 16 bases in between. CDR3 length: 17 residues. The CDR3 loop is CASSFIRRSSSNQPQHF. The CDR3 region has the DNA TGTGCCAGCAGTTTTATTCGCCGTAGTTCGAGCAATCAGCCCCAGCATTTT.

The chain joins TRBV28 to TRBJ1-2; perhaps TRBD1 as D (5 bases). Germline-derived CDR1 and CDR2 are MDHEN and SYDVKM. The CDR3 runs to 15 residues. With 2 bases removed from V and 8 bases from J, the gap between germline ends came to 18 bases. CDR3 protein: CASSLPRDSPYGYTF. The CDR3 region has the DNA TGTGCCAGCAGTTTACCGCGCGACAGCCCATACGGCTACACCTTC.

The CDR3 is CASSPGQYNSPLHF. Here the CDR3 DNA reads TGTGCCAGCAGCCCGGGACAGTATAATTCACCCCTCCACTTT. The chain is built from TRBV7-2 and TRBJ1-6; 7 bases match TRBD1. The CDR3 spans 14 residues. Per the germline V gene, CDR1 is SGHTA and CDR2 is FQGNSA. V was pared by 5 bases and J by 4 bases, with 2 bases of the junction left unmatched.

This clone was counted a single time. V and J are TRBV5-1 and TRBJ2-7, with D unresolved. Trimming stripped 3 bases from V and 2 bases from J, with 12 bases between. CDR3 size: 14 residues. Germline CDR1 reads SGHRS; CDR2 reads YFSETQ. CDR3 in amino acids: CASSSATRPYEQYF. CDR3 in DNA: TGCGCCAGCAGCTCCGCGACACGACCCTACGAGCAGTACTTC.

The rearrangement links TRBV7-2 to TRBJ1-1; D ambiguous. The V and J ends lost 0 bases and 1 base respectively, with 6 bases between them. The CDR3 is made up of 14 amino acids. Germline values: CDR1 SGHTA, CDR2 FQGNSA. The CDR3 region has the DNA TGTGCCAGCAGCTTAGCCAAATCGAACACTGAAGCTTTCTTT. Translation: CASSLAKSNTEAFF.

The rearrangement links TRBV27 to TRBJ2-3, with a tentative D call TRBD1 (5 bases). V was pared by 6 bases and J by 8 bases, with 27 bases between. Germline assignment: CDR1 MNHEY and CDR2 SMNVEV (reference sequence). The CDR3 extends over 17 amino acids. The CDR3 protein is CASSQKAAGNPAGTQYF. Here the CDR3 DNA reads TGTGCCAGCAGCCAAAAGGCGGCAGGGAATCCGGCTGGTACGCAGTATTTT.

The chain carries TRBV29-1 and TRBJ1-1; possible D gene TRBD1, 5 bases. V dropped 6 bases and J dropped 5 bases, with 16 bases sitting between them. The germline V gene has CDR1 SQVTM and CDR2 ANQGSEA. The CDR3 totals 13 residues. CDR3 in amino acids: CSVSGLRGTEAFF. DNA of the CDR3: TGCAGCGTCTCCGGGCTACGGGGGACTGAAGCTTTCTTT.

The V and J genes are TRBV7-9 and TRBJ1-2; tentatively, D is TRBD1 (5 bases). The V end was cut by 4 bases, the J end by 5 bases, with 14 bases between. This CDR3 region has 14 residues. Germline V CDR1 and CDR2: SEHNR, FQNEAQ (reference sequence). The CDR3, as DNA: TGTGCCAGCAGCTCGGACACGTTAATTTATGGCTACACCTTC. It translates to CASSSDTLIYGYTF. Variable domain in full (rest from reference TRBV7-9 and TRBJ1-2): DTGVSQNPRHKITKRGQNVTFRCDPISEHNRLYWYRQTLGQGPEFLTYFQNEAQLEKSRLLSDRFSAERPKGSFSTLEIQRTEQGDSAMYLCASSSDTLIYGYTFGSGTRLTVV.

The rearrangement joins TRBV27 to TRBJ1-5; D may be TRBD1 (6 bases). V was clipped by 2 bases and J by 7 bases, with 9 bases between them. This CDR3 region has 13 residues. Germline V gene lookup returns CDR1 MNHEY and CDR2 SMNVEV (reference sequence). CDR3 protein: CASSLRGAQPQHF. The CDR3 DNA sequence: TGTGCCAGCAGTTTACGGGGGGCCCAGCCCCAGCATTTT.

This chain links TRBV4-1 with TRBJ1-2; D gene uncertain. CDR1 and CDR2 from the germline V gene are MGHRA and YSYEKL. V lost 0 bases, J lost 8 bases, and 7 bases lay in between. This CDR3 is built from 12 residues. CDR3 region: CASSQEGVGYTF. CDR3 coding DNA: TGCGCCAGCAGCCAAGAGGGAGTAGGCTACACCTTC.

CDR3 nucleotides: TGTGCCAGCAGCTCAGATGCACCCCTCAATCAGCCCCAGCATTTT. Protein product: CASSSDAPLNQPQHF. The V and J genes are TRBV5-5 and TRBJ1-5; no firm D call. Between the trimmed V and J ends, which lost 3 bases and 3 bases, there was a span of 13 bases. CDR1 and CDR2 (germline): SGHKS, YYEKEE (reference sequence). The CDR3 totals 15 residues.

This chain connects TRBV7-9 to TRBJ1-2; maybe TRBD1 (5 bases). CDR1 SEHNR and CDR2 FQNEAQ come from the germline V gene (reference sequence). Trimming cost V 3 bases and J 5 bases, with 13 bases left between them. CDR3 length: 14 residues. CDR3 DNA: TGTGCCAGCAGCTTCCTGGGGCTCTCTTATGGCTACACCTTC. This sequence encodes CASSFLGLSYGYTF.

This chain links TRBV7-6 with TRBJ1-1, with a tentative D call TRBD1 (5 bases). Germline V CDR1 and CDR2: SGHVS, FNYEAQ. V was cut by 5 bases and J by 2 bases, with 15 bases left in between. The CDR3 contains 15 residues. The CDR3 sequence: CASSPRQRSNTEAFF. Written as DNA, the CDR3 is TGTGCCAGCAGCCCAAGACAGAGAAGCAACACTGAAGCTTTCTTT.

The J gene is TRBJ2-2, the V gene TRBV7-2, with 10 bases aligning to TRBD1. V shed 5 bases, J shed 9 bases, and the junction held 9 bases outside the gene matches. Germline assignment: CDR1 SGHTA and CDR2 FQGNSA. This CDR3 contains 15 residues. Here the CDR3 DNA reads TGTGCCAGCAGCCACACGGACAGGGGGTACCGGGAGCTGTTTTTT. Amino acid sequence: CASSHTDRGYRELFF. Based on the CDR3 plus reference TRBV7-2 and TRBJ2-2, the full variable domain is GAGVSQSPSNKVTEKGKDVELRCDPISGHTALYWYRQSLGQGLEFLIYFQGNSAPDKSGLPSDRFSAERTGGSVSTLTIQRTQQEDSAVYLCASSHTDRGYRELFFGEGSRLTVL.